These 30 T cell receptor beta chains share one sample of origin, sequenced in a study of T cell changes during pregnancy in multiple sclerosis (dated by TCRdb to about 2019). Library prep was done by the immunoSEQ multiplex PCR assay. TCRdb holds this immuneACCESS table with in-frame rearrangements only. Some clones are missing; in checked studies, unresolved V genes explain under half, and the rest has no known cause. Here the sample has under 95,000 clones; roughly 92% occur a single time. The ten largest make up about 2% of the sample. The specimen was peripheral blood, collected in the second trimester of pregnancy. These receptors all stem from a female donor with multiple sclerosis, enrolled in a pregnancy study.

This chain uses TRBV27 with TRBJ1-1; no clear D gene. V was pared by 5 bases and J by 5 bases, with 15 bases between. This CDR3 has 14 residues. Germline assignment: CDR1 MNHEY and CDR2 SMNVEV (reference sequence). CDR3: CASSTGYSSTEAFF. The CDR3 nucleotides are TGTGCCAGCAGTACGGGGTATAGTTCGACTGAAGCTTTCTTT.

The chain has TRBV10-3 and TRBJ1-1; the D is unclear. The CDR3 extends over 13 amino acids. Germline values: CDR1 ENHRY, CDR2 SYGVKD. V was cut by 10 bases and J by 0 bases, with 12 bases left in between. The DNA of the CDR3 is TGTGCCACCCACCGGGGTATGAACACTGAAGCTTTCTTT. This sequence encodes CATHRGMNTEAFF.

V gene TRBV7-2 combines with J gene TRBJ2-3; 12 positions agree with TRBD2. Germline CDR1 is SGHTA and CDR2 is FQGNSA. This CDR3 has 16 residues. V lost 5 bases and J lost 1; bases outside the gene matches: 4. Written as DNA, the CDR3 is TGTGCCAGCAGCCCACGACTAGCGGGGGGCACAGATACGCAGTATTTT. It is translated as CASSPRLAGGTDTQYF.

CDR3 in amino acids: CASSFPDRVTEAFF. The CDR3 DNA sequence: TGTGCCAGCAGCTTCCCGGACAGGGTCACTGAAGCTTTCTTT. V and J are TRBV7-2 and TRBJ1-1; 8 bases match TRBD1. The CDR3 runs to 14 residues. The germline gives CDR1 SGHTA, CDR2 FQGNSA. Germline trimming cut 3 bases from V and 4 bases from J; bases unmatched to any gene: 4.

This sequence joins TRBV6-4 and TRBJ2-3; D gene ambiguous. V lost 0 bases and J lost 2, with 9 bases in between. The germline V gene encodes CDR1 MRHNA and CDR2 SNTAGT. The CDR3 is 15 amino acids. CDR3 protein: CASSDSARTTDTQYF. In nucleotides, the CDR3 is TGTGCCAGCAGTGACTCGGCTAGAACCACAGATACGCAGTATTTT.

The gene calls are TRBV19 and TRBJ2-7, with D possibly TRBD2 on 5 matching bases. The CDR3 has 15 amino acids. Germline lookup yields CDR1 LNHDA and CDR2 SQIVND (reference sequence). V was shortened by 1 base and J by 3 bases, with 13 bases between the two germline ends. CDR3 residues: CASSIGETAGYEQYF. The CDR3 nucleotides read TGTGCCAGTAGTATAGGAGAGACGGCGGGCTACGAGCAGTACTTC.

This rearrangement joins TRBV5-1 to TRBJ2-3, with 12 nucleotides matching TRBD2. The J segment lost 6 bases and the V segment lost 1 base, leaving 9 bases of the junction unmatched. The CDR3 covers 17 residues. The germline V gene encodes CDR1 SGHRS and CDR2 YFSETQ. The CDR3 bases are TGCGCCAGCAGCTTGCGGTCTAGCGGGAGGGCGGCCGATACGCAGTATTTT. This gives the protein CASSLRSSGRAADTQYF.

The rearrangement joins TRBV5-6 to TRBJ1-1; D possibly corresponds to TRBD1 (5 bases). Germline V gene sequence: CDR1 SGHDT, CDR2 YYEEEE. V was clipped by 1 base and J by 10 bases, with 14 bases between them. There are 13 residues in the CDR3. The CDR3 loop reads CASSLYHGQGAFF. CDR3 bases: TGTGCCAGCAGCTTGTATCACGGGCAGGGAGCTTTCTTT.

The genes are TRBV7-9 and TRBJ2-6; a possible D gene is TRBD2 (6 bases). Trimming removed 3 bases at V and 4 bases at J, with 13 bases between. Germline values: CDR1 SEHNR, CDR2 FQNEAQ (reference sequence). CDR3 length: 16 amino acids. The CDR3 sequence: CASSFDKGRGANVLTF. DNA of the CDR3: TGTGCCAGCAGCTTCGACAAGGGGAGGGGGGCCAACGTCCTGACTTTC.

The chain links TRBV2 to TRBJ2-7; D might be TRBD1 (8 bases). V lost 6 bases and J lost 5, with 26 bases in between. The CDR3 consists of 17 residues. Germline V lookup: CDR1 SNHLY, CDR2 FYNNEI. For the CDR3, the DNA is TGTGCCAGCAGCGTTTCTGACAGGGGAGAGGGGACTAACGAGCAGTACTTC. Residues: CASSVSDRGEGTNEQYF.

The chain employs TRBV29-1 and TRBJ2-5; D perhaps matches TRBD1 (6 bases). The V gene's germline CDR1 is SQVTM and CDR2 ANQGSEA. Trimming shortened V by 4 bases and J by 5 bases, and 11 bases separated the two germline ends. This CDR3 has 12 residues. CDR3 sequence: CSVVPGVETQYF. The CDR3 coding sequence is TGCAGCGTTGTCCCAGGGGTCGAGACCCAGTACTTC.

This chain's CDR3 is CASSVTSGIYEQYF. Written as DNA, the CDR3 is TGTGCCAGCAGTGTCACTAGCGGGATCTACGAGCAGTACTTC. The chain uses TRBV2 and TRBJ2-7; TRBD2 matches 10 bases. Germline trimming cut 4 bases from V and 3 bases from J; bases unmatched to any gene: 3. The germline CDR1 and CDR2 sequences are SNHLY and FYNNEI. This CDR3 is 14 amino acids long.

This rearrangement joins TRBV11-3 to TRBJ1-1; no clear D. This CDR3 contains 17 residues. CDR1 is SGHNT and CDR2 is YENEEA in the germline V gene. Deletions cut 5 bases from V and 0 bases from J, with 19 bases between. Written as DNA, the CDR3 is TGTGCCAGCAGCACCCTCAGCGACTCGGGGATGAACACTGAAGCTTTCTTT. Its protein is CASSTLSDSGMNTEAFF.

The V call is TRBV6-1, the J call TRBJ1-2; 8 nucleotides agree with TRBD1. Germline loops: CDR1 MNHNS, CDR2 SASEGT. J was trimmed by 4 bases and V by 6 bases; bases with no gene match: 1. The CDR3 is 12 residues long. CDR3 sequence reads: CASSDRGYGYTF. The CDR3 DNA reads as TGTGCCAGCAGCGACAGGGGCTATGGCTACACCTTC.

V and J are TRBV18 and TRBJ2-1; 9 bases match TRBD1. The V segment lost 1 base and the J segment 6 bases; nucleotides outside the gene matches: 7. CDR1 and CDR2 from the germline V gene are KGHSH and LQKENI. This CDR3 has 16 amino acids. CDR3 sequence (DNA): TGTGCCAGCTCACCACGAGGGACAGGGTTGGCCAATGAGCAGTTCTTC. Translated: CASSPRGTGLANEQFF.

In nucleotides, the CDR3 is TGTGCCAGCAGCGCTTTAGCGGGGACAGAGGAGGGCTACACCTTC. It encodes CASSALAGTEEGYTF. The chain combines TRBV11-3 with TRBJ1-2; 7 bases are shared with TRBD1. The CDR3 is made up of 15 amino acids. J lost 8 bases, V lost 5 bases, and 14 bases had no gene match. Germline CDR1 reads SGHNT; CDR2 reads YENEEA.

The chain carries TRBV30 and TRBJ1-3; D ambiguous. The germline CDR1 and CDR2 sequences are GTSNPN and SVGIG (reference sequence). Trimming took 0 bases from V and 5 from J, leaving 11 bases between them. The CDR3 sequence is 14 residues long. CDR3 bases: TGTGCCTGGAGTGTATCAGATCGCCGAAACACCATATATTTT. As protein: CAWSVSDRRNTIYF.

CDR3 DNA: TGTGCCAGCAGCTCAAGCGGGAGACAATACGAGCAGTACTTC. Translating gives CASSSSGRQYEQYF. The J gene is TRBJ2-7, the V gene TRBV5-6, with 8 positions matching TRBD2. The germline V gene encodes CDR1 SGHDT and CDR2 YYEEEE. V shed 3 bases and J 4 bases; nucleotides not matched to a gene: 6. This CDR3 has 14 residues.

The chain combines TRBV2 with TRBJ2-1; TRBD1 aligns across 7 bases. Trimming removed 7 bases from V and 9 bases from J; junction bases left unmatched: 12. The CDR3 covers 14 residues. CDR1 is SNHLY, CDR2 FYNNEI, per germline. This chain's CDR3 is CASINDREIAEQFF. In DNA, the CDR3 is TGTGCCAGCATCAACGACAGGGAAATCGCTGAGCAGTTCTTC.

The chain joins TRBV19 to TRBJ1-2; 8 bases are a match to TRBD1. This CDR3 is 13 amino acids long. V shed 6 bases, J shed 5 bases, and the junction held 5 bases outside the gene matches. Germline V lookup: CDR1 LNHDA, CDR2 SQIVND (reference sequence). The CDR3 region is CASRPTGAYGYTF. DNA for the CDR3: TGTGCCAGTAGGCCGACAGGGGCATATGGCTACACCTTC. The entire variable domain, with the rest obtained from reference TRBV19 and TRBJ1-2, is as follows: DGGITQSPKYLFRKEGQNVTLSCEQNLNHDAMYWYRQDPGQGLRLIYYSQIVNDFQKGDIAEGYSVSREKKESFPLTVTSAQKNPTAFYLCASRPTGAYGYTFGSGTRLTVV.

The chain couples TRBV18 to TRBJ1-3, with 7 bases aligning to TRBD1. The V gene end was trimmed by 4 bases and the J gene end by 0 bases; junction bases not matched to a gene: 3. The CDR3 consists of 15 residues. Germline CDR1 and CDR2: KGHSH and LQKENI. CDR3 sequence reads: CASSLTGDSGNTIYF. The CDR3 DNA reads TGTGCCAGCTCACTTACAGGGGACTCTGGAAACACCATATATTTT.

The rearrangement uses TRBV13 and TRBJ2-6, with a weak D call TRBD1 (5 bases). V lost 4 bases to trimming and J lost 3 bases, with 16 bases between them. There are 17 residues in the CDR3. Germline CDR1 is PRHDT and CDR2 is FYEKMQ (reference sequence). The CDR3, as DNA: TGTGCCAGCAGCTCACGATTACAGGCAGGTGGGGCCAACGTCCTGACTTTC. It specifies CASSSRLQAGGANVLTF.

The DNA for the CDR3 is TGCGCCAGCAGAGGGACAGGGATGATCGGAAACACCATATATTTT. This sequence encodes CASRGTGMIGNTIYF. The chain couples TRBV5-1 to TRBJ1-3, with 9 bases aligning to TRBD1. The germline gives CDR1 SGHRS, CDR2 YFSETQ. This CDR3 has 15 residues. Trimming removed 5 bases from V and 4 bases from J; junction bases left unmatched: 7.

The chain links TRBV7-9 to TRBJ2-3; TRBD1 might be the D (5 bases). Per the germline V gene, CDR1 is SEHNR and CDR2 is FQNEAQ (reference sequence). Between the trimmed V and J ends, which lost 6 bases and 1 base, there was a span of 5 bases. The CDR3 is made up of 12 amino acids. The DNA for the CDR3 is TGTGCCAGCAGACAGGGCACAGATACGCAGTATTTT. This codes for CASRQGTDTQYF.

The chain has TRBV19 and TRBJ2-5; TRBD1 might be the D (5 bases). This CDR3 is 13 amino acids long. The germline V gene has CDR1 LNHDA and CDR2 SQIVND (reference sequence). V lost 3 bases and J lost 5, with 10 bases in between. The CDR3 sequence is CASSIPGLETQYF. DNA for the CDR3: TGTGCCAGTAGTATCCCAGGGTTGGAGACCCAGTACTTC.

The chain recombines TRBV7-9 with TRBJ2-7; D remains ambiguous. Germline V gives CDR1 SEHNR, CDR2 FQNEAQ (reference sequence). The germline V and J ends were trimmed by 5 bases and 1 base, with 12 bases remaining between them. The CDR3 has 14 residues. CDR3 residues: CASSAEERSYEQYF. The CDR3 region has the DNA TGTGCCAGCAGCGCAGAGGAGAGGTCCTACGAGCAGTACTTC.

The V call is TRBV19, the J call TRBJ1-5, with 7 nucleotides matching TRBD1. Per germline, CDR1 LNHDA and CDR2 SQIVND (reference sequence). Losses at the gene ends were 6 bases for V and 13 bases for J; bases not matched to a gene: 9. The CDR3 runs 12 residues. In DNA form, the CDR3 reads TGTGCCAGTAGGCTCAGGGGGATGGGGCAGCATTTT. Its protein product is CASRLRGMGQHF.

The chain is built from TRBV10-3 and TRBJ2-1; D not resolved. Deletions cut 0 bases from V and 8 bases from J, with 11 bases between. The CDR3 spans 14 residues. Germline loops: CDR1 ENHRY, CDR2 SYGVKD. CDR3 coding DNA: TGTGCCATCAGTGAGTCGGCCAGGCGCTATGAGCAGTTCTTC. Amino acid sequence: CAISESARRYEQFF.

This chain links TRBV7-2 with TRBJ1-2; no firm D call. The CDR3 consists of 13 residues. V dropped 4 bases and J dropped 8 bases, with 14 bases sitting between them. Germline CDR1 and CDR2: SGHTA and FQGNSA. CDR3 coding DNA: TGTGCCAGCAGCTCCAGGCCGAGCTGGGGCTACACCTTC. Translated: CASSSRPSWGYTF.

CDR3 nucleotides: TGTGCCAGCAGCTTAGGCGGGAGCCGGAGCGAGCAGTACTTC. Its translation is CASSLGGSRSEQYF. This rearrangement joins TRBV7-2 to TRBJ2-7; 7 bases line up with TRBD2. The CDR3 extends over 14 amino acids. V was clipped by 1 base and J by 6 bases; unmatched bases: 6. The germline CDR1 and CDR2 sequences are SGHTA and FQGNSA.